This TCR beta chain was retrieved from a study of beta chain features in type 1 diabetes. The wider study: Healthy donors resembled patients in age, gender and cell yields.

The investigators reverse transcribed all of the isolated RNA, so they sequenced expressed TCRB transcripts. Data came from immunoSEQ multiplex PCR; TCRdb stores just in-frame clones and leaves some out. The table shows around 300,000 clones, with under 8.5% occurring only once. J lost 5 bases, V lost 3 bases, and 10 bases had no gene match. The CDR3 has 16 residues. The germline gives CDR1 MDHEN, CDR2 SYDVKM. The source is a woman aged 18-29 years in good health. V and J are TRBV28 and TRBJ2-5; 9 nucleotides line up with TRBD1. The sequenced sample consisted of central memory CD4+ T cells from blood. Here the CDR3 DNA reads TGTGCCAGCAGTTTTTTCCGGGACAGGGTCGTGGAGACCCAGTACTTC. As protein: CASSFFRDRVVETQYF.